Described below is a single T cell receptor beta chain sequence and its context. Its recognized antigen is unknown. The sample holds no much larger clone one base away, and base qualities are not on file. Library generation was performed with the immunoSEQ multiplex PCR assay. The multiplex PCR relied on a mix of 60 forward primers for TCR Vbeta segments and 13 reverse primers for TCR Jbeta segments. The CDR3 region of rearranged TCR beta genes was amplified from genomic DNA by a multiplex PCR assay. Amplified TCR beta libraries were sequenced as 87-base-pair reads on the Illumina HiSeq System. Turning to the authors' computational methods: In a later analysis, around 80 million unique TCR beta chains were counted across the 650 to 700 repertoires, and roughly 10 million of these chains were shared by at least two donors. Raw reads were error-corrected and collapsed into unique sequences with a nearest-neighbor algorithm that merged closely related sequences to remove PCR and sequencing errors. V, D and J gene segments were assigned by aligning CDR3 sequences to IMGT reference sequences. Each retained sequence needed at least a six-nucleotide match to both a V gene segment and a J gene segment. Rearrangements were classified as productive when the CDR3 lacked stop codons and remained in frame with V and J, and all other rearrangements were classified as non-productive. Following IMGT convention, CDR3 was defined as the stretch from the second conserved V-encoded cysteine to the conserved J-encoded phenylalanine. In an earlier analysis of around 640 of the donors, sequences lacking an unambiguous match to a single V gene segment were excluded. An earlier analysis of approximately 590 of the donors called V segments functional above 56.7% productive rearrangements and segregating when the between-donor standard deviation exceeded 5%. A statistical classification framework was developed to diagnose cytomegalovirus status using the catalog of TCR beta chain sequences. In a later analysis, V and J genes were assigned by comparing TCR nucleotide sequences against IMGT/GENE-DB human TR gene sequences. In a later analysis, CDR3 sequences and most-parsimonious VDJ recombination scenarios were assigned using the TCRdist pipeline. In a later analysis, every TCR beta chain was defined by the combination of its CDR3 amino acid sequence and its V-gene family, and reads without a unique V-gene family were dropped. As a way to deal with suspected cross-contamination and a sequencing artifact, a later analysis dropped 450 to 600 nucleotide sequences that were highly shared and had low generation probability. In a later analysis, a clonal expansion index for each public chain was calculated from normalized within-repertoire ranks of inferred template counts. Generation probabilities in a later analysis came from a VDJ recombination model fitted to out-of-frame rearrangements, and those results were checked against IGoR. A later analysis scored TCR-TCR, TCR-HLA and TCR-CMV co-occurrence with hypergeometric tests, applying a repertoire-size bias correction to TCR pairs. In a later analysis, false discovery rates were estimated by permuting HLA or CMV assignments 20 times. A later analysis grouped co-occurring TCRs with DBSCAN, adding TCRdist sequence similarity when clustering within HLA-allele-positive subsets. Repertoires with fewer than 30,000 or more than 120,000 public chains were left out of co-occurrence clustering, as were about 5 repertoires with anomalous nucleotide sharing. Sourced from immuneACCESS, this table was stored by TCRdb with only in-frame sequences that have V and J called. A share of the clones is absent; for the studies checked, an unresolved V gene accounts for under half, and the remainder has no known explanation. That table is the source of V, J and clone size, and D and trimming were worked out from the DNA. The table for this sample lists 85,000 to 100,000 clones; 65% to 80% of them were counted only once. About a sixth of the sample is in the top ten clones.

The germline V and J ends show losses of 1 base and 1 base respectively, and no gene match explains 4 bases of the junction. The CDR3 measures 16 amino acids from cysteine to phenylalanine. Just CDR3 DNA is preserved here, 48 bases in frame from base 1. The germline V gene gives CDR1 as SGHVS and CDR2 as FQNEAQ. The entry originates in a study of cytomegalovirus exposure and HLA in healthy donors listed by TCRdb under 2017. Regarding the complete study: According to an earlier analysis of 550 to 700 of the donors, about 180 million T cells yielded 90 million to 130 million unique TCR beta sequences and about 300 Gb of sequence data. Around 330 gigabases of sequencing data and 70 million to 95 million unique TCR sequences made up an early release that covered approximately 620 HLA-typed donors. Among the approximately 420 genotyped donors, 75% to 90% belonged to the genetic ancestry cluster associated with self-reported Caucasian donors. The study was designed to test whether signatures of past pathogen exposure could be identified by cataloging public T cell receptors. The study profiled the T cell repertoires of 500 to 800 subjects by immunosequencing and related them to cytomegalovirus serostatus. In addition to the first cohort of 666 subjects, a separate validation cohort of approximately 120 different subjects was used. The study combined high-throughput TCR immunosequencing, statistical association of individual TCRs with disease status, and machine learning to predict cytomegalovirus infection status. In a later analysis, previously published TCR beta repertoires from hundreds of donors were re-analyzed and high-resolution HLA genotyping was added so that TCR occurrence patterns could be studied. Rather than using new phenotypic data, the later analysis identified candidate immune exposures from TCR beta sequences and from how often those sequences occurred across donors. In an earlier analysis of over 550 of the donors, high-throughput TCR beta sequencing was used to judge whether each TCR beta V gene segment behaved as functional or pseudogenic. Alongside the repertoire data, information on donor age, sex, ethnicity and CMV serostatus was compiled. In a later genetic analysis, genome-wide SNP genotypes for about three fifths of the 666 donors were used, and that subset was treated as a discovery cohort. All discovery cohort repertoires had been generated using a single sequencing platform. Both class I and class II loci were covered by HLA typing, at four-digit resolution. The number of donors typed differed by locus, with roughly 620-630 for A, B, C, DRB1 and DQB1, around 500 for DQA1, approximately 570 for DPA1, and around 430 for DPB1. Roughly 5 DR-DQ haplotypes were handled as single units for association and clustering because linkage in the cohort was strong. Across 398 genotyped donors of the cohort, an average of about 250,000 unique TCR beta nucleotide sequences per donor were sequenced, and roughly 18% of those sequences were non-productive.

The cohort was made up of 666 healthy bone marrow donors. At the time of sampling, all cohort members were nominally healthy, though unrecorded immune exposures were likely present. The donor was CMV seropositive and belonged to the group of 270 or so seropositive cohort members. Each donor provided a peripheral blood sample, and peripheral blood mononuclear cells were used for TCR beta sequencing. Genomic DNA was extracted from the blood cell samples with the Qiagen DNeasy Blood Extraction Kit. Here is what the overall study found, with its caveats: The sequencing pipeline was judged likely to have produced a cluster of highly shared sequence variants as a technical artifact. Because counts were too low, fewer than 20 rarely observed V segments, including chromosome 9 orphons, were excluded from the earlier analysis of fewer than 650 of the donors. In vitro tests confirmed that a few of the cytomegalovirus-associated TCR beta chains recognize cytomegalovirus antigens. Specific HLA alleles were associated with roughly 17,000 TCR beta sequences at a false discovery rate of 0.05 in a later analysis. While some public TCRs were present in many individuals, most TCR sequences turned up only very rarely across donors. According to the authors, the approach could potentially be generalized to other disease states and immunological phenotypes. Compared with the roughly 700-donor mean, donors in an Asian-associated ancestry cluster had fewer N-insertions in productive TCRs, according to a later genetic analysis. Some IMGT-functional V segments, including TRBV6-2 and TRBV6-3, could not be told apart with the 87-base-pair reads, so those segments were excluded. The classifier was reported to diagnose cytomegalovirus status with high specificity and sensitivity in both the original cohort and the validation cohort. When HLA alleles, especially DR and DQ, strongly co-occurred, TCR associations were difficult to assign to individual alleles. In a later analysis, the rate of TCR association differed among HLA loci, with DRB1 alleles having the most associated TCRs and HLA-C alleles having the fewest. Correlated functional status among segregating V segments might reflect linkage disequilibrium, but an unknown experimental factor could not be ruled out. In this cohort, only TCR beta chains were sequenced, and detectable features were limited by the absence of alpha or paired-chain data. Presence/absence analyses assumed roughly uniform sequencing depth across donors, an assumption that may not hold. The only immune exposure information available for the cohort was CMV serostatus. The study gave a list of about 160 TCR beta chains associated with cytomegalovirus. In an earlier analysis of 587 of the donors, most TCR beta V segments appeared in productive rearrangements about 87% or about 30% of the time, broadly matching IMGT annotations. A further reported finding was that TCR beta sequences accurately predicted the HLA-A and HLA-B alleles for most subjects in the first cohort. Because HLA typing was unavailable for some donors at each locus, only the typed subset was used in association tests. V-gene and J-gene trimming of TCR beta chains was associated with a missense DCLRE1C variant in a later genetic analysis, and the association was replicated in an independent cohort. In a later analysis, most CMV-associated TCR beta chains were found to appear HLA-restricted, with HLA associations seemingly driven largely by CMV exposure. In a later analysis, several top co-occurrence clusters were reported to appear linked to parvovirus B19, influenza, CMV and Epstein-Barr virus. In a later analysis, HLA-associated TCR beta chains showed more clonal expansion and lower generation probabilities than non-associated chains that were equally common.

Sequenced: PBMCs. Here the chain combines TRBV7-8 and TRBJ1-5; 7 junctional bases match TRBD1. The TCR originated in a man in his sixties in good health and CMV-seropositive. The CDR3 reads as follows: CASSLVGGASNQPQHF. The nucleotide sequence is TGTGCCAGCAGCTTAGTAGGGGGCGCGAGCAATCAGCCCCAGCATTTT.